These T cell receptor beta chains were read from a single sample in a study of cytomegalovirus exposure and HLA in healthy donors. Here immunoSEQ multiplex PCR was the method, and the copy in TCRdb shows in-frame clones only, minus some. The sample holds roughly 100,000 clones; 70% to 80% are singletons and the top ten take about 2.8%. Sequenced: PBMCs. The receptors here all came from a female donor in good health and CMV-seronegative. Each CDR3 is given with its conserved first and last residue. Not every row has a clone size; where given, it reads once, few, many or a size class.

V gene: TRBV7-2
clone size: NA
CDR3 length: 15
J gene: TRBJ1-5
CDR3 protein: CASSLVRRATQPQHF

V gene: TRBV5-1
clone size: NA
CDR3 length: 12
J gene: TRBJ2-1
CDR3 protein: CASRAQVYEQFF

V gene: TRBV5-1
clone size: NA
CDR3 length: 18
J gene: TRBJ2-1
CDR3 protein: CASSWGVASGRARSEQFF

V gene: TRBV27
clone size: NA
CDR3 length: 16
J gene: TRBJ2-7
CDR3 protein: CASSAYWTGRSYEQYF

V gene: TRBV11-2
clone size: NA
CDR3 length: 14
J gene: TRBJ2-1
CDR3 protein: CASSLDQTYNEQFF

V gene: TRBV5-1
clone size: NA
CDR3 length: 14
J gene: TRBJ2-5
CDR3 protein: CASSLSLAGETQYF

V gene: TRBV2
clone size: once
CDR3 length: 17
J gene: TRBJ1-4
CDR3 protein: CASRDRRGRKANEKLFF

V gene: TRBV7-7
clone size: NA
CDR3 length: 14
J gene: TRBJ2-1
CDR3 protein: CASSLAGDYNEQFF

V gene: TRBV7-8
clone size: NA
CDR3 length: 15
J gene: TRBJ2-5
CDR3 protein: CASSPQTSGKETQYF

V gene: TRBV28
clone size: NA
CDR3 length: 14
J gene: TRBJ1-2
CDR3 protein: CASTPRVPNYGYTF

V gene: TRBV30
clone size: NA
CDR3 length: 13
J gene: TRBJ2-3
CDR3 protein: CAWLGGGTDTQYF

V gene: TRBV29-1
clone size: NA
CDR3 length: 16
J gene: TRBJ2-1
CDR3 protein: CSVEWKNRWSYNEQFF

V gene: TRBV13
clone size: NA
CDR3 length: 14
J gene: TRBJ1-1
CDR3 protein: CASSSYVENTEAFF

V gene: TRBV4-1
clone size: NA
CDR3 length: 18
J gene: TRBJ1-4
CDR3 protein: CASSQDRAGAAANEKLFF

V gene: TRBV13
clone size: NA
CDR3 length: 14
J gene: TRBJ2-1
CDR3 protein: CASSLGDRGNEQFF

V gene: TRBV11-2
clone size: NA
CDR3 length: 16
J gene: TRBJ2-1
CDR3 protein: CASSLGFRTLYNEQFF

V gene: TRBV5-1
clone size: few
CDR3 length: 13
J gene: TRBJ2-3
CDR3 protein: CASSEERGRTQYF

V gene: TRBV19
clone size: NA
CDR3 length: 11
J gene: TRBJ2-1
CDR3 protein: CATRGLNEQFF